A selection of T cell receptor beta chains follows, all from one sample in a study of CD8+CD57+ T cells in acquired aplastic anemia. Using its own MiXCR run on the reads, TCRdb lists one record per CDR3 protein. The sample consists of around 200,000 distinct CDR3 sequences, 48% of them appearing once. Sequencing input: sorted CD4+, CD8+, or CD8+CD57+ T cells (not recorded which) from PBMCs. The receptors come from a human donor with aplastic anemia. The CDR3 runs from the conserved cysteine through the conserved F or W. D genes are given only for firm matches. Expanded clones get a size class; other rows say once, few or many, or leave the size out.

clone_size,j_call,v_call,d_call,cdr3_nt,cdr3_aa
-,TRBJ2-7,TRBV7-4,TRBD2,TGTGCCAGCAGCTTAGGTAGGGAGGGCGAGCAGTACTTC,CASSLGREGEQYF
many,TRBJ1-2,TRBV6-1,-,TGTGCCAGCAGTGTAGGGTCTTCCATCTATGGCTACACCTTC,CASSVGSSIYGYTF
many,TRBJ1-5,TRBV6-1,TRBD1,TGTGCCAGCAGACGACAGGGTGATCAGCCCCAGCATTTT,CASRRQGDQPQHF
-,TRBJ1-6,TRBV9,-,TGTGCCAGCAGCGCTGCGATAGAATCACCCCTCCACTTT,CASSAAIESPLHF
-,TRBJ1-2,TRBV6-1,-,TGTGCCAGCAATCAACCGGGGGGCGGATATGGCTACACCTTC,CASNQPGGGYGYTF
many,TRBJ2-3,TRBV20-1,-,TGCAGTGCAAGCGCAGGATCCACAGATACGCAGTATTTT,CSASAGSTDTQYF
many,TRBJ2-7,TRBV20-1,-,TGCAGTGCTAGAGAAATCTCTAGAATCGAGCAGTACTTC,CSAREISRIEQYF
few,TRBJ2-1,TRBV10-3,-,TGTGCCATCAGTGATAGGGGTTGGGATGAGCAGTTCTTC,CAISDRGWDEQFF
-,TRBJ2-5,TRBV15,TRBD2,TGTGCCACCATGGCCCGACTAGCGGGACTCCAAGAGACCCAGTACTTC,CATMARLAGLQETQYF
many,TRBJ1-1,TRBV11-2,-,TGTGCCAGCCCCAGGACTGGAACGACCGGCACTGAAGCTTTCTTT,CASPRTGTTGTEAFF
-,TRBJ2-1,TRBV24-1,TRBD2,TGTGCCACCAGTGATTACGCGGGAGGTCCGAACAATGAGCAGTTCTTC,CATSDYAGGPNNEQFF
many,TRBJ2-6,TRBV27,-,TGTGCCAGCTCCTCCGGGGCCAACGTCCTGACTTTC,CASSSGANVLTF
many,TRBJ1-2,TRBV11-1,-,TGTGCCAGCAGCTCCCAAGGACGGCGGACAATTATCGCTAACTATGGCTACACCTTC,CASSSQGRRTIIANYGYTF
many,TRBJ2-3,TRBV5-6,TRBD1,TGTGCCAGCAGCTCGATTATACAGGGGGCAGATACGCAGTATTTT,CASSSIIQGADTQYF
many,TRBJ1-3,TRBV7-3,TRBD1,TGTGCCAGCAGCTTAGGGACAGGGGCTGGAAACACCATATATTTT,CASSLGTGAGNTIYF
-,TRBJ2-5,TRBV20-1,TRBD2,TGCAGTGCTCATTTCGGACTAGCGGGAGGCGAGACCCAGTACTTC,CSAHFGLAGGETQYF
many,TRBJ2-2,TRBV24-1,-,TGTGCCACCCGCTCCCGCGGGACCGGGGAGCTGTTTTTT,CATRSRGTGELFF
many,TRBJ2-4,TRBV2,TRBD2,TGTGCCAGCAGTGGAAAGCTAGCGGGCACCAAAAACATTCAGTACTTC,CASSGKLAGTKNIQYF
few,TRBJ2-1,TRBV12-3/TRBV12-4,-,TGTGCCAGCAGTTTCCCGCCCGGGTTTATGAATGAGCAGTTCTTC,CASSFPPGFMNEQFF
-,TRBJ1-1,TRBV7-3,-,TGTGCCAGCAGCTCACAGGGAGGGAACACTGAAGCTTTCTTT,CASSSQGGNTEAFF
-,TRBJ2-7,TRBV25-1,TRBD1,TGTGCCAGCAGTCCCGACAGGGACCCGTTCTACGAGCAGTACTTC,CASSPDRDPFYEQYF
-,TRBJ2-3,TRBV19,-,TGTGCCAGTGGGGAGGGGGCAGGCACAGATACGCAGTATTTT,CASGEGAGTDTQYF
many,TRBJ1-6,TRBV19,-,TGTGCCAGTAGTATCATCATCGGGGGGGGTAATTCACCCCTCCACTTT,CASSIIIGGGNSPLHF
-,TRBJ2-3,TRBV5-1,TRBD2,TGCGCCAGCAGCTTGGCATGCGGGAGCGACACAGATACGCAGTATTTT,CASSLACGSDTDTQYF
many,TRBJ2-5,TRBV10-3,TRBD2,TGTGCCATTTCCCCGGGGGGGGAGACCCAGTACTTC,CAISPGGETQYF
many,TRBJ1-1,TRBV25-1,-,TGTGCCAGCAGTTCTAGGTTGAACACTGAAGCTTTCTTT,CASSSRLNTEAFF
few,TRBJ1-5,TRBV6-1,TRBD1,TGTGCCAGCAGCTTGGGGGGGACAGGGGGCCGACAGCCCCAGCATTTT,CASSLGGTGGRQPQHF
few,TRBJ1-2,TRBV2,-,TGTGCCAGCAAGGCACAGATACTCTATGGCTACACCTTC,CASKAQILYGYTF
many,TRBJ1-5,TRBV20-1,-,TGCAGTGCTAGGTCGGCAGGGATTAGCAATCAGCCCCAGCATTTT,CSARSAGISNQPQHF
-,TRBJ2-1,TRBV29-1,TRBD2,TGCAGCGCCTCGGGACTAGCGGGACTGGATGAGCAGTTCTTC,CSASGLAGLDEQFF
many,TRBJ1-4,TRBV12-3/TRBV12-4,-,TGTGCCAGCAGCAATCTTAATGAAAAACTGTTTTTT,CASSNLNEKLFF
-,TRBJ1-6,TRBV20-1,TRBD1,TGCAGTGCTTGGTGGACAGGGGGAAATTCACCCCTCCACTTT,CSAWWTGGNSPLHF
many,TRBJ1-5,TRBV6-5,-,TGTGCCAGCAGTTCTGCGCGCAATCAGCCCCAGCATTTT,CASSSARNQPQHF
-,TRBJ2-1,TRBV10-3,-,TGTGCCATCAGTTCGACGGGGGAGTGGAACAATGAGCAGTTCTTC,CAISSTGEWNNEQFF
-,TRBJ1-6,TRBV20-1,-,TGCAGTGCTAGAGATAGTCAGTCCTATAATTCACCCCTCCACTTT,CSARDSQSYNSPLHF
many,TRBJ2-7,TRBV19,TRBD2,TGTGCCAGTAGTATTCGACTAGCGGGAGAATACGAGCAGTACTTC,CASSIRLAGEYEQYF
-,TRBJ2-7,TRBV15,-,TGTGCCACCAGCACCGACAGGCCATACGAGCAGTACTTC,CATSTDRPYEQYF
-,TRBJ1-1,TRBV19,TRBD1,TGTGCCAGTACCTGGGACAGGGGAGGGGGCACTGAAGCTTTCTTT,CASTWDRGGGTEAFF
-,TRBJ2-7,TRBV18,TRBD1,TGTGCCAGCTCACCTGCAGGGGGTTCGGGCGAGCAGTACTTC,CASSPAGGSGEQYF
-,TRBJ2-1,TRBV7-6,TRBD2,TGTGCCAGCAGCTTAGCCATTAGCGGGAGGGCCTACAATGAGCAGTTCTTC,CASSLAISGRAYNEQFF
-,TRBJ2-7,TRBV6-1,-,TGTGCCACGCGGGCCCCCGCCTACGAGCAGTACTTC,CATRAPAYEQYF
-,TRBJ2-2,TRBV29-1,TRBD1,TGCAGCGTAGGGACAGGGTTTTTCTCGAACACCGGGGAGCTGTTTTTT,CSVGTGFFSNTGELFF
-,TRBJ2-2,TRBV12-3/TRBV12-4,-,TGTGCCAGCAGTTCCTCTGATCGGACCGGGGAGCTGTTTTTT,CASSSSDRTGELFF
many,TRBJ1-1,TRBV7-2,-,TGTGCCAGCAGCCCCGGTGGGGGCGGAGACACTGAAGCTTTCTTT,CASSPGGGGDTEAFF
many,TRBJ1-2,TRBV6-1,-,TGTGCCAGCAGTGAGGGCGGCTATGGCTACACCTTC,CASSEGGYGYTF
-,TRBJ2-7,TRBV29-1,-,TGCAGCGTAACCGAGTCTTACTACGAGCAGTACTTC,CSVTESYYEQYF
many,TRBJ2-5,TRBV9,TRBD1,TGTGCCAGCAGCGCAAGGGGGACAGGGGGCCAAGAGACCCAGTACTTC,CASSARGTGGQETQYF
few,TRBJ1-1,TRBV29-1,-,TGCAGCGGCACAGGGCCGGCGGTGAACACTGAAGCTTTCTTT,CSGTGPAVNTEAFF
-,TRBJ1-1,TRBV12-5,TRBD1,TGTGCTAGTGGTTTGCCCTCACAGGGGGCGACGAACACTGAAGCTTTCTTT,CASGLPSQGATNTEAFF